Only one count was recorded for the clone carrying this T cell receptor beta chain. These data come from a study of T cell changes during pregnancy in multiple sclerosis. The germline V gene encodes CDR1 LNHDA and CDR2 SQIVND (reference sequence). The CDR3 extends over 14 amino acids. V was clipped by 0 bases and J by 1 base, with 6 bases between them. TCRdb's table, derived via immunoSEQ multiplex PCR, lists solely in-frame clones and lacks some. The data contain roughly 30,000 clones, roughly 91% of them singletons. This TCR was recovered from a female donor with multiple sclerosis, enrolled in a pregnancy study. This material consisted of CD4+ T cells from peripheral blood mononuclear cells, taken in the second trimester of pregnancy. The chain carries TRBV19 and TRBJ1-1; D is ambiguous. CDR3 nucleotides: TGTGCCAGTAGTATAGACGCAGGGAACACTGAAGCTTTCTTT. This codes for CASSIDAGNTEAFF. Based on the CDR3 plus reference TRBV19 and TRBJ1-1, the full variable domain is DGGITQSPKYLFRKEGQNVTLSCEQNLNHDAMYWYRQDPGQGLRLIYYSQIVNDFQKGDIAEGYSVSREKKESFPLTVTSAQKNPTAFYLCASSIDAGNTEAFFGQGTRLTVV.